The 27 T cell receptor beta chains in this list originate from one sample, sequenced in a study of tumor and adjacent non-tumor tissue in lung cancer. A modified ARM-PCR protocol with three rounds of nested PCR amplified TCRbeta. TCRdb fed the multiplex PCR reads into MiXCR, producing one record per CDR3 protein. This sample yields roughly 66,000 distinct CDR3 sequences, of which 60% to 75% are seen a single time; about 30% belongs to the top ten. No cell sorting was done before RNA was extracted from the tissue. Sequencing was performed on lung tumor tissue. These receptor sequences come from a man aged 60-69 years with non-small cell lung cancer.

Turning to this clonotype: Likely a read error: the CDR3 ends without its conserved phenylalanine or tryptophan. This chain uses TRBV5-5 with TRBJ2-3; D is possibly TRBD2 (5 bases). Germline CDR1 is SGHKS and CDR2 is YYEKEE (reference sequence). This CDR3 spans 15 amino acids. V was trimmed by 4 bases and J by 7 bases, leaving 19 bases between them. The CDR3 DNA sequence: TGTGCCAGCAGCCAGTGGGGAGAGCGGCCAAATACGCAGTATTCT. This translates into CASSQWGERPNTQYS.

The chain couples TRBV29-1 to TRBJ2-7, with D hard to call. V lost 7 bases and J 8 bases, leaving 15 bases between the germline ends. CDR1 SQVTM and CDR2 ANQGSEA come from the germline V gene. This CDR3 contains 11 residues. The CDR3 nucleotides are TGCAGCGCCTTCGTCCCTACGAAGCAGTACTTC. Residues: CSAFVPTKQYF.

The chain recombines TRBV20-1 with TRBJ1-5; D unresolved. The germline V and J ends were trimmed by 4 bases and 5 bases, with 18 bases remaining between them. CDR3 length equals 15 residues. Germline V gene sequence: CDR1 DFQATT, CDR2 SNEGSKA (reference sequence). CDR3 sequence (DNA): TGCAGTGCTAAAGTCCAAGGACTGAGCCATCAGCCCCAGCATTTT. As protein: CSAKVQGLSHQPQHF.

A word on this clonotype: This may stem from a read error, because a much larger clone lies one nucleotide away. The chain employs TRBV14 and TRBJ2-1; D is perhaps TRBD1 or TRBD2 (5 bases each). CDR1 is SGHDN, CDR2 FVKESK, per germline. CDR3 size: 16 residues. The CDR3 here is CVSSPRTGTSYNEQFF. In nucleotides, the CDR3 is TGTGTCAGCAGCCCCCGGACTGGGACCTCCTACAATGAGCAGTTCTTC. The full variable domain, in which reference TRBV14 and TRBJ2-1 provide the parts outside the CDR3, is EAGVTQFPSHSVIEKGQTVTLRCDPISGHDNLYWYRRVMGKEIKFLLHFVKESKQDESGMPNNRFLAERTGGTYSTLKVQPAELEDSGVYFCVSSPRTGTSYNEQFFGPGTRLTVL.

Notes on this clonotype: The final CDR3 position lacks the conserved phenylalanine or tryptophan, pointing to a likely read error. The V call is TRBV20-1, the J call TRBJ2-7, with 8 bases lining up with TRBD1. J gave up 5 bases and V 7 bases, and 7 bases lay outside the gene matches. The CDR3 contains 12 residues. The germline CDR1 and CDR2 sequences are DFQATT and SNEGSKA (reference sequence). In nucleotides, the CDR3 is TGCAGTGTTAGCGACAGGGGCCACGAGCAGTACTTA. Translation: CSVSDRGHEQYL.

The chain is built from TRBV11-2 and TRBJ1-1, with TRBD1 identical over 7 bases. CDR1 SGHAT and CDR2 FQNNGV come from the germline V gene. The CDR3 is 15 amino acids. J lost 4 bases, V lost 5 bases, and 10 bases had no gene match. This CDR3 is CASSDTGVLATEAFF. The CDR3 region has the DNA TGTGCCAGCAGCGATACAGGGGTTTTGGCCACTGAAGCTTTCTTT.

This clonotype was picked up one time. A junction boundary mismatches the germline segment, possibly from a read error. The CDR3 protein is CASNLVRRGPNQPQNF. Written as DNA, the CDR3 is TGTGCCAGCAACTTAGTTCGCAGGGGGCCCAATCAGCCCCAGAATTTT. The gene calls are TRBV11-3 and TRBJ1-5; TRBD1 agrees at 8 bases. The CDR3 runs to 16 residues. Germline assignment: CDR1 SGHNT and CDR2 YENEEA. The whole variable domain, remainder taken from reference TRBV11-3 and TRBJ1-5, is EAGVVQSPRYKIIEKKQPVAFWCNPISGHNTLYWYLQNLGQGPELLIRYENEEAVDDSQLPKDRFSAERLKGVDSTLKIQPAELGDSAVYLCASNLVRRGPNQPQNFGDGTRLSIL.

Turning to this clonotype: At one of its ends the junction is not consistent with the germline gene, which may arise from a read error. The chain uses TRBV28 and TRBJ2-2; weak D call: TRBD2 (5 bases). CDR1 is MDHEN and CDR2 is SYDVKM in the germline V gene. This CDR3 comprises 14 residues. DNA for the CDR3: TGTGCCAGCAGTTCGGGTAACCGGAACGGGGAACTGTTGTTT. Its protein is CASSSGNRNGELLF.

The chain carries TRBV6-1 and TRBJ1-5; D is unresolved. The CDR3 runs 18 residues. Between the trimmed V and J ends, which lost 5 bases and 0 bases, there was a span of 20 bases. Germline CDR1 MNHNS, CDR2 SASEGT. The CDR3 nucleotides read TGTGCCAGCAGTAACAAAGGACCTTATAATCATAGCAATCAGCCCCAGCATTTT. Translated: CASSNKGPYNHSNQPQHF.

For this clonotype: At one end the junction does not follow the germline gene, possibly because of a read error. The chain's CDR3 is CTSSLDQNSNQPQHF. CDR3 DNA sequence: TGTACCAGCAGCTTAGATCAAAATAGCAATCAGCCCCAGCATTTT. The chain links TRBV13 to TRBJ1-5, with D hard to call. The CDR3 loop spans 15 amino acids. Looked up from germline, CDR1 is PRHDT and CDR2 is FYEKMQ (reference sequence).

This clonotype was picked up one time. At one end, the junction sequence differs from germline, possibly due to a read error. The rearrangement joins TRBV29-1 to TRBJ2-2, with 7 bases lining up with TRBD2. The length of the CDR3 is 15 residues. Germline lookup yields CDR1 SQVTM and CDR2 ANQGSEA. The CDR3 spells CSVFLAGPVTGELFF. Here the CDR3 DNA reads TGTAGTGTTTTCTTAGCGGGCCCGGTGACCGGGGAGCTGTTTTTT.

This clonotype has only a few counts. V usage is TRBV30 and J usage is TRBJ1-2, with a weak D call TRBD1 (5 bases). Trimming pared 0 bases from V and 5 bases from J, leaving 19 bases between. Germline values: CDR1 GTSNPN, CDR2 SVGIG (reference sequence). CDR3 size: 16 residues. The CDR3 DNA is TGTGCCTGGAGTGTACAAGGGTCAGGGAATAGATATGGCTACACCTTC. This codes for CAWSVQGSGNRYGYTF.

This chain joins TRBV7-8 and TRBJ2-7; no firm D call. Trimming removed 7 bases from V and 0 bases from J, with 19 bases in between. Germline V gives CDR1 SGHVS, CDR2 FQNEAQ. The CDR3 consists of 16 residues. The DNA of the CDR3 is TGTGCCAGCAATTTAGATGGGCTCGGCAGCTCCTACGAGCAGTACTTC. Translating it yields CASNLDGLGSSYEQYF.

Concerning this clonotype itself: One end of the junction is discordant with germline, which a read error may explain. The chain recombines TRBV6-5 with TRBJ2-4; possibly TRBD2 for D (5 bases). CDR3 length: 15 residues. CDR1 and CDR2 from the germline V gene are MNHEY and SVGAGI. CDR3 in amino acids: CASGYNRGSGNIQYF. The CDR3 coding sequence is TGTGCCAGCGGTTACAACCGGGGTTCGGGGAACATTCAGTATTTC.

As for this clonotype: A junction end diverges from the germline sequence, so it may reflect a read error. This rearrangement joins TRBV29-1 to TRBJ1-1; TRBD1 matches 10 bases. CDR3 length: 14 amino acids. The germline gives CDR1 SQVTM, CDR2 ANQGSEA. The CDR3 nucleotides read TGCAGCGTTGAGTCGGGACAGGGGAACAGTGAAGCTTTCTTT. Translation gives CSVESGQGNSEAFF.

This clonotype was counted ten times or more. The CDR3 spells CAWRTRTLAKNIQYF. CDR3 nucleotide sequence: TGTGCCTGGAGAACAAGGACGCTAGCCAAAAACATTCAGTACTTC. This chain joins TRBV30 and TRBJ2-4; D remains unclear. Germline lookup yields CDR1 GTSNPN and CDR2 SVGIG (reference sequence). The CDR3 contains 15 residues. The germline V and J ends were trimmed by 3 bases and 0 bases, with 12 bases remaining between them.

This clonotype was seen only a few times. The junction departs from germline at one end; a sequencing error may be responsible. The V gene is TRBV20-1, the J gene TRBJ2-2; 11 bases match TRBD2. In germline, CDR1 is DFQATT, CDR2 SNEGSKA (reference sequence). The CDR3 sequence is 16 residues long. Here the CDR3 reads CSATLAGGPETGALFF. Written as DNA, the CDR3 is TGTAGTGCTACTTTAGCGGGAGGGCCGGAGACCGGGGCGCTGTTCTTT.

The chain links TRBV20-1 to TRBJ2-1, with D tentatively TRBD2 (6 bases). Germline V gene lookup returns CDR1 DFQATT and CDR2 SNEGSKA (reference sequence). The CDR3 runs 16 residues. CDR3 loop: CTAVSSGPSSYNEQFF. DNA of the CDR3: TGCACTGCGGTTTCCAGCGGGCCCAGCTCCTACAATGAGCAGTTCTTC.

Notes on this clonotype: A read error may be the cause here, since a much bigger clone is one base away. This sequence joins TRBV20-1 and TRBJ1-5; D perhaps matches TRBD1 (6 bases). Germline V gene sequence: CDR1 DFQATT, CDR2 SNEGSKA (reference sequence). CDR3 size: 15 residues. The CDR3 loop is CSAPRGAGINRPQQF. The DNA of the CDR3 is TGCAGTGCCCCTCGGGGGGCAGGGATCAACCGGCCCCAGCAATTT.

Concerning this clonotype: The junction does not match germline at one end; this may be a read error. This chain uses TRBV20-1 with TRBJ2-1, with 10 bases identical to TRBD2. The CDR3 length is 15 residues. Germline-derived CDR1 and CDR2 are DFQATT and SNEGSKA (reference sequence). CDR3 residues: CTASTGTSEHNEQFF. In nucleotides, the CDR3 is TGCACTGCTAGCACGGGGACTAGCGAGCACAATGAGCAGTTCTTC.

Comment on this clonotype: A junction end diverges from the germline sequence, so it may reflect a read error. The CDR3 here is CASSNRRADTKYF. In DNA, the CDR3 is TGCGCCAGCAGCAACCGGCGGGCAGATACGAAGTATTTT. This chain links TRBV5-1 with TRBJ2-3; the D gene is possibly TRBD2 (5 bases). This CDR3 comprises 13 residues. CDR1 is SGHRS and CDR2 is YFSETQ in the germline V gene.

This chain links TRBV20-1 with TRBJ2-3, with D possibly TRBD1 on 6 matching bases. The length of the CDR3 is 15 residues. CDR1 is DFQATT, CDR2 SNEGSKA, per germline (reference sequence). V shed 2 bases and J shed 6 bases, with 18 bases lying between them. In DNA, the CDR3 is TGCAGTGCTAGATTGGACAGCTATAGCATTGATACGCAGTATTTT. Its protein product is CSARLDSYSIDTQYF.

This clonotype has at least ten counts. V usage is TRBV5-4 and J usage is TRBJ2-5; maybe TRBD1 (6 bases). The CDR3 is 15 residues long. Germline V gene data show CDR1 as SGHNT and CDR2 as YYREEE (reference sequence). The germline V and J ends were trimmed by 5 bases and 5 bases, with 19 bases remaining between them. The CDR3 nucleotides read TGTGCCAGCAGTAGACAGGTCCCTATGGGGGAGACCCAGTACTTC. As protein: CASSRQVPMGETQYF.

The chain's CDR3 is CASNRRTGEKPQHF. CDR3 DNA: TGTGCCAGCAATCGCAGGACAGGGGAGAAGCCCCAGCATTTT. The chain joins TRBV6-5 to TRBJ1-5; TRBD1 agrees at 9 bases. This CDR3 comprises 14 residues. Trimming cost V 7 bases and J 8 bases; bases outside gene matches: 9. Germline CDR1 MNHEY, CDR2 SVGAGI.

This clonotype appeared once. A read error may account for a junction end that differs from germline. This chain links TRBV20-1 with TRBJ2-7, with 9 bases identical to TRBD2. The germline V gene encodes CDR1 DFQATT and CDR2 SNEGSKA (reference sequence). The length of the CDR3 is 13 residues. The CDR3 loop is CSVGLASTCEQYF. Written as DNA, the CDR3 is TGCAGTGTAGGACTAGCGTCGACCTGCGAGCAGTACTTT.

This clonotype has just a few counts. A read error may be the cause here, since a much bigger clone is one base away. This sequence joins TRBV29-1 and TRBJ1-1; D not resolved. Trimming took 8 bases from V and 1 from J, leaving 11 bases between them. This CDR3 is 12 amino acids long. Germline V lookup: CDR1 SQVTM, CDR2 ANQGSEA. The CDR3 protein is CSYNERNTEAFF. The CDR3 nucleotides read TGCAGCTATAATGAGCGGAACACTGAAGCTTTCTTT.

This clonotype is a singleton in its sample. Compared with germline, one end of the junction differs, possibly owing to a read error. The chain joins TRBV11-1 to TRBJ2-2, with D maybe TRBD2 (5 bases). The CDR3 length is 14 residues. CDR1 and CDR2 (germline): SGHAT, FQDESV (reference sequence). CDR3 nucleotide sequence: TGTGCCAGCAGCTATACTAGTAGCTCTGGGGAACTGTTTTTT. Translated, it gives CASSYTSSSGELFF.